Sequencing of this T cell receptor beta chain was carried out in a study of T cell responses to AZD1222 COVID-19 vaccine. The study, taken as a whole, reports: The donor group comprised mostly white British people and more females; the analysis possibly underestimated clonal diversity. Unmutated regions of variants are reportedly targeted by nearly half of spike-specific TCRs. The number of AZD1222 recipients seropositive at baseline was only 5 to 7.

Turning to this clone: Its specificity is not known.

Trimming left V 0 bases short and J 4 bases short, with 18 bases between. The CDR3 covers 18 residues. Germline lookup yields CDR1 KGHDR and CDR2 SFDVKD. Analysis merged second doses at about 4 or about 12 weeks. Libraries were prepared by immunoSEQ multiplex PCR; TCRdb keeps only in-frame clonotypes and omits some of them. The sample consists of roughly 150,000 clones, more than 75% of them appearing once. The gene calls are TRBV24-1 and TRBJ1-5, with D possibly matching TRBD1 (5 bases). The input for sequencing was peripheral blood, taken 28 days after the second AZD1222 dose. This TCR derives from an adult who received the AZD1222 COVID-19 vaccine. CDR3: CATSDLTPGRIINQPQHF. The CDR3 coding sequence is TGTGCCACCAGTGATTTGACTCCGGGACGCATTATAAATCAGCCCCAGCATTTT.